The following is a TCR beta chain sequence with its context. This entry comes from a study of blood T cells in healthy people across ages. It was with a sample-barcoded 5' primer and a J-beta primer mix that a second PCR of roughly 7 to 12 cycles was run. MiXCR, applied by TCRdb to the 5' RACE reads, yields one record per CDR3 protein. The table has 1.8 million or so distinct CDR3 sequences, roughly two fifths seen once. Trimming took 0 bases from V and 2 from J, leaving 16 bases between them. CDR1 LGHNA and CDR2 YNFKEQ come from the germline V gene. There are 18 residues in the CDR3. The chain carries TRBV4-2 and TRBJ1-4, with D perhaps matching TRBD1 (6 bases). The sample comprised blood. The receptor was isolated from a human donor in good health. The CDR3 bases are TGTGCCAGCAGCCAAGATTCGGGGGGCCTGACGACTAATGAAAAACTGTTTTTT. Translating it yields CASSQDSGGLTTNEKLFF.